This is a list of T cell receptor beta chains from one sample in a study of blood T cells in healthy people across ages. Via MiXCR, TCRdb re-called the 5' RACE reads, giving one row per CDR3 protein. Of 500,000 to 650,000 distinct CDR3 sequences in the sample, around 27% were seen once. The data were also submitted as part of a second study, on T cells of mothers and their children.

The sample was blood. Every receptor here comes from a boy younger than 10 in good health. Both conserved end residues are part of each CDR3. Fields, in order: V gene, J gene, D gene, clone size, CDR3 DNA, CDR3 protein. A D gene is named only where the DNA matches it firmly. Where a row states a size, it is once, few, many or the class of an expanded clone; other rows omit it.

TRBV12-5	TRBJ1-2	.	few	TGTGCTAGTGGGTATTACCGGGCCCATGGCTACACCTTC	CASGYYRAHGYTF
TRBV7-2	TRBJ2-7	TRBD2	once	TGTGCCAGCAGCCGGAGCGGGAGTGAGCAGTACTTC	CASSRSGSEQYF
TRBV6-6	TRBJ2-1	.	few	TGTGCCAGCAAGGGGCCAAGGAGTGAGCAGTTCTTC	CASKGPRSEQFF
TRBV6-2/TRBV6-3	TRBJ1-5	.	.	TGTGCCAGCAAGGTGAGGTGGAATAGCAATCAGCCCCAGCATTTT	CASKVRWNSNQPQHF
TRBV7-9	TRBJ2-5	.	.	TGTGCCAGCAGCTTAGCGCGGACAGCCCAGACGACCCAGTACTTC	CASSLARTAQTTQYF
TRBV2	TRBJ2-1	.	few	TGTGCCAGCAGTGAATTGGAAGGCCATGAGCAGTTCTTC	CASSELEGHEQFF
TRBV7-2	TRBJ2-1	.	few	TGTGCCAGCAGCTTAGAGGCGGGTGAGCAGTTCTTC	CASSLEAGEQFF
TRBV3-1	TRBJ2-1	.	.	TGTGCCAGCAGCGCCCGGGTCTCGCCGGTCAATGAGCAGTTCTTC	CASSARVSPVNEQFF
TRBV5-1	TRBJ2-5	TRBD2	.	TGCGCCAGCAGCTGGGAGGGGAGCCAAGAGACCCAGTACTTC	CASSWEGSQETQYF
TRBV20-1	TRBJ1-6	.	few	TGCAGTGCTAGAGACAGACAGCGCCCCTATTCACCCCTCCACTTT	CSARDRQRPYSPLHF
TRBV20-1	TRBJ2-7	.	.	TGCAGTGCTAGACCAACAGACCCTAGGGGGTACGAGCAGTACTTC	CSARPTDPRGYEQYF
TRBV4-2	TRBJ2-3	TRBD2	few	TGTGCCAGCAGCCAATTCGGCGGGGGGCGCATCACAGATACGCAGTATTTT	CASSQFGGGRITDTQYF
TRBV7-9	TRBJ2-4	.	few	TGTGCCAGCAGCCCCCTGACAGGCCCGGCCCAGAACATTCAGTACTTC	CASSPLTGPAQNIQYF
TRBV2	TRBJ2-7	.	.	TGTGCCAGCCTCTTTGACTACGAGCAGTACTTC	CASLFDYEQYF
TRBV7-9	TRBJ2-5	.	.	TGTGCCAGCAGCCACCGCGGGGACAGCCAAGAGACCCAGTACTTC	CASSHRGDSQETQYF
TRBV7-2	TRBJ2-5	.	.	TGTGCCAGCAGTTTAAGGGGCAGGGAAGAGACCCAGTACTTC	CASSLRGREETQYF
TRBV6-6	TRBJ1-2	TRBD1	many	TGTGCCAGCAGGCCCGGGACAGGGCACGGCTACACCTTC	CASRPGTGHGYTF
TRBV7-9	TRBJ1-2	.	few	TGTGCCAGCAGCGACAGGTCGCCGGGGGATGGCTACACCTTC	CASSDRSPGDGYTF
TRBV11-2	TRBJ2-7	TRBD2	few	TGTGCCAGCAGCTTAGCTAGACTAGCGGTTAGCTCCTACGAGCAGTACTTC	CASSLARLAVSSYEQYF
TRBV5-6	TRBJ1-1	.	.	TGTGCCAGCAGGGAGGGAGTGGGTGAAGCTTTCTTT	CASREGVGEAFF
TRBV3-1	TRBJ2-2	TRBD2	.	TGTGCCAGCAGCCAAGTACGCAGCGGGAGGGTCGGAACCGGGGAGCTGTTTTTT	CASSQVRSGRVGTGELFF
TRBV7-9	TRBJ1-3	.	.	TGTGCCAGCAGCGACAATGGACAGCGTGGAAACACCATATATTTT	CASSDNGQRGNTIYF
TRBV7-2	TRBJ2-3	.	.	TGTGCCAGCAGCTCCTCAGGAAGGTTCACAGATACGCAGTATTTT	CASSSSGRFTDTQYF
TRBV14	TRBJ2-5	.	few	TGTGCCAGCAGCCAAGCTTGGACGGGAGACACAACACAAGAGACCCAGTACTTC	CASSQAWTGDTTQETQYF
TRBV11-2	TRBJ1-4	.	.	TGTGCCAGCAGCTTACACCCGACTGGTGCAACTAATGAAAAACTGTTTTTT	CASSLHPTGATNEKLFF
TRBV5-1	TRBJ2-1	TRBD1	many	TGCGCCAGCAGCTCCCCAGGGGGTGAGCAGTTCTTC	CASSSPGGEQFF
TRBV3-1	TRBJ1-2	.	.	TGTGCCAGCAGCCAGGCGGGACAACTCTATGGCTACACCTTC	CASSQAGQLYGYTF
TRBV29-1	TRBJ2-5	.	.	TGCAGCGGGGGGGACGGCCAAGAGACCCAGTACTTC	CSGGDGQETQYF
TRBV7-8	TRBJ2-1	.	.	TGTGCCAGCAGCTCCGGGATTTGGAGGGGGCTTGACGATGAGCAGTTCTTC	CASSSGIWRGLDDEQFF